This is a list of T cell receptor beta chains from one sample in a study of blood T cell repertoires in COVID-19. Assay: immunoSEQ multiplex PCR; the TCRdb copy retains only in-frame clones and omits some. The sample contains more than 250,000 clones, 87% of which appear only once. The sequenced sample consisted of PBMCs or T cells enriched from blood (not recorded which). All receptors derive from a woman in her 30s who had recovered from COVID-19. The CDR3 runs from the conserved cysteine through the conserved F or W. Fields, in order: clone size, V gene, D gene, J gene, CDR3 DNA, CDR3 protein. The D gene is left open where the match is weak. Not every row has a clone size; where given, it reads once, few, many or a size class.

size: few; V: TRBV20-1; D: -; J: TRBJ1-1; DNA: TGCAGTGCTATGACAGACACTGAAGCTTTCTTT; CDR3: CSAMTDTEAFF
size: -; V: TRBV29-1; D: -; J: TRBJ2-7; DNA: TGCAGCGTTGAAACACAAACCTACGAGCAGTACTTC; CDR3: CSVETQTYEQYF
size: -; V: TRBV2; D: -; J: TRBJ2-4; DNA: TGTGCCAGCAGTGAAGTACAGGGTAAAAACATTCAGTACTTC; CDR3: CASSEVQGKNIQYF
size: -; V: TRBV30; D: TRBD1; J: TRBJ1-2; DNA: TGTGCCTGGGGGGGACAGGGGGGAGCTGGCTACACCTTC; CDR3: CAWGGQGGAGYTF
size: once; V: TRBV19; D: TRBD1; J: TRBJ2-7; DNA: TGTGCCAGTAGCCAATCGGGACAGGTCCCTACCTACGAGCAGTACTTC; CDR3: CASSQSGQVPTYEQYF
size: -; V: TRBV3-1/TRBV3-2; D: -; J: TRBJ2-3; DNA: TGTGCCAGCAGCCAAGAAAACGGACTTACCACTAGCACAGATACGCAGTATTTT; CDR3: CASSQENGLTTSTDTQYF
size: -; V: TRBV12-3/TRBV12-4; D: -; J: TRBJ1-2; DNA: TGTGCCAGCCCTCATGGGGAGGACTATGGCTACACCTTC; CDR3: CASPHGEDYGYTF
size: -; V: TRBV7-9; D: -; J: TRBJ1-4; DNA: TGTGCCAGCAGCTACGGGGGTGGTGAAAAACTGTTTTTT; CDR3: CASSYGGGEKLFF
size: -; V: TRBV2; D: TRBD1; J: TRBJ1-3; DNA: TGTGCCAGCAGTCGGGACAGGACTGGAAACACCATATATTTT; CDR3: CASSRDRTGNTIYF
size: -; V: TRBV4-1; D: -; J: TRBJ2-7; DNA: TGCGCCAGCAGCCAGCCGGTCAGGTCCTACGAGCAGTACTTC; CDR3: CASSQPVRSYEQYF
size: -; V: TRBV14; D: TRBD1; J: TRBJ2-1; DNA: TGTGCCAGCAGACGGACAGGGGCGCAGGGTGAGCAGTTCTTC; CDR3: CASRRTGAQGEQFF
size: -; V: TRBV5-1; D: -; J: TRBJ2-1; DNA: TGCGCCAGCAGCAAAACTGGGGGGAGGACCTACAATGAGCAGTTCTTC; CDR3: CASSKTGGRTYNEQFF
size: -; V: TRBV5-1; D: TRBD1; J: TRBJ1-2; DNA: TGCGCCAGCGCTGGGACAGGGTCTGATGGCTACACCTTC; CDR3: CASAGTGSDGYTF
size: -; V: TRBV7-9; D: -; J: TRBJ2-1; DNA: TGTGCCAGCAGCCCCGGGTTTAGGGGGGGCCACAATGAGCAGTTCTTC; CDR3: CASSPGFRGGHNEQFF
size: -; V: TRBV4-3; D: -; J: TRBJ1-2; DNA: TGCGCCAGCAGCCACTTTTACACCTTC; CDR3: CASSHFYTF
size: -; V: TRBV11-2; D: -; J: TRBJ1-6; DNA: TGTGCCAGCAGCTCCAGGCTGGAAAGCTCCTATAATTCACCCCTCCACTTT; CDR3: CASSSRLESSYNSPLHF
size: many; V: TRBV3-1/TRBV3-2; D: -; J: TRBJ2-1; DNA: TGTGCCAGCAGCCAAGTGAGCGAGCAGATCTTC; CDR3: CASSQVSEQIF
size: -; V: TRBV5-1; D: TRBD1; J: TRBJ2-1; DNA: TGCGCCAGCATCAAGGATCCGGGACAGGGACATGAGCAGTTCTTC; CDR3: CASIKDPGQGHEQFF
size: -; V: TRBV3-1/TRBV3-2; D: TRBD2; J: TRBJ2-1; DNA: TGTGCCACCAGAGGGACGGGGAGGGTTTACAATGAGCAGTTCTTC; CDR3: CATRGTGRVYNEQFF
size: -; V: TRBV5-1; D: TRBD1; J: TRBJ1-2; DNA: TGCGCCAGCAGCCCCCTGACAGGGGGCTTAGATGGCTACACCTTC; CDR3: CASSPLTGGLDGYTF
size: few; V: TRBV7-9; D: TRBD1; J: TRBJ1-2; DNA: TGTGCCAGCAGCTTCGATCGGGGACAGGGGGTTAACTATGGCTACACCTTC; CDR3: CASSFDRGQGVNYGYTF
size: -; V: TRBV19; D: TRBD1; J: TRBJ1-1; DNA: TGTGCCAGTAGTATCTTGGGACAGGGGGAGCTTGAAGCTTTCTTT; CDR3: CASSILGQGELEAFF
size: -; V: TRBV3-1/TRBV3-2; D: TRBD1; J: TRBJ1-3; DNA: TGTGCCAGCAGCCAAGAACAGGGGGTGGGTGGAAACACCATATATTTT; CDR3: CASSQEQGVGGNTIYF
size: -; V: TRBV7-2; D: -; J: TRBJ1-6; DNA: TGTGCCAGCAGCCACAGGGCCCTCTCCTATAATTCACCCCTCCACTTT; CDR3: CASSHRALSYNSPLHF